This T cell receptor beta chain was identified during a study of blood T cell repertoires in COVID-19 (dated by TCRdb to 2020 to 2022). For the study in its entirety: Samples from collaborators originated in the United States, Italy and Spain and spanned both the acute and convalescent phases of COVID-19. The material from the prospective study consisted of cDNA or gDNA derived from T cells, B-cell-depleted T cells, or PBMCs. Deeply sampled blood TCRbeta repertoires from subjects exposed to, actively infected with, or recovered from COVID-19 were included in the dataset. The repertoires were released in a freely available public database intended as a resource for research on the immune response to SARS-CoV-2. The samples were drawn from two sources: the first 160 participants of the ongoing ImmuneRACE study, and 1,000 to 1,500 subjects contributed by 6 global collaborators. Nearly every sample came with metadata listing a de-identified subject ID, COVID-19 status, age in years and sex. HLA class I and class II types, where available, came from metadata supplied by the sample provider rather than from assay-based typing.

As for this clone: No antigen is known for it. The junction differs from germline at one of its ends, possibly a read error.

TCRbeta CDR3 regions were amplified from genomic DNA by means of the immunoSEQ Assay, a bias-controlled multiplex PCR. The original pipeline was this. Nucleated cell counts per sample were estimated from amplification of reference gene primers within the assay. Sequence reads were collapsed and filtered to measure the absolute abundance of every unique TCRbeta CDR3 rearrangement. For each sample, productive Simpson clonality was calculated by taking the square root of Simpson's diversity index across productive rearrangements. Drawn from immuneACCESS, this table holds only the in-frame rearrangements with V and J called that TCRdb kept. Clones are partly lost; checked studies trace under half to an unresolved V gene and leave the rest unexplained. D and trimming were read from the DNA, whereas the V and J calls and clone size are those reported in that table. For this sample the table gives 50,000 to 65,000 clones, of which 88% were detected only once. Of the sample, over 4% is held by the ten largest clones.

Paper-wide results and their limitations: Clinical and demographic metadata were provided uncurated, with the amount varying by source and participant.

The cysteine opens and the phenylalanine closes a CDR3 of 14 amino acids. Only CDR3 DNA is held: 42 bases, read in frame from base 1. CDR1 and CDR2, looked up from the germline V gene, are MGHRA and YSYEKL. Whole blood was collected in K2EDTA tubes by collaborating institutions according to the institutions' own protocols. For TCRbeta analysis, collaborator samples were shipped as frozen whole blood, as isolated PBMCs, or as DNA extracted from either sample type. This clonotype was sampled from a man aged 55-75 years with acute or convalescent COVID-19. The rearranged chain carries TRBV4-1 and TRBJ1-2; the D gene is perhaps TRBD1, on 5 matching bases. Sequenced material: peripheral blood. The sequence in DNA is TGCGCCACCAGCGCAGGGTTAGGTAACTATGGCTACACCTTC. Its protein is CATSAGLGNYGYTF.